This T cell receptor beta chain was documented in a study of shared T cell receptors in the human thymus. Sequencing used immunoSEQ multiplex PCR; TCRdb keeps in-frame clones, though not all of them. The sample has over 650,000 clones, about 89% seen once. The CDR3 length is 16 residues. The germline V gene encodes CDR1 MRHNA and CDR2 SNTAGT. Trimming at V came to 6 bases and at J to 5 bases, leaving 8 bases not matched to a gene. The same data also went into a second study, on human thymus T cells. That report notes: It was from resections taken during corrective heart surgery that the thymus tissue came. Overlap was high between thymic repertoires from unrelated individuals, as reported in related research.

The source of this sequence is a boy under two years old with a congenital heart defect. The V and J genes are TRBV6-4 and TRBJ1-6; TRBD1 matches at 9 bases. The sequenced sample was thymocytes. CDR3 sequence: CASRKGTGWDNSPLHF. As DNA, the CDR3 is TGTGCCAGCAGGAAGGGGACAGGGTGGGATAATTCACCCCTCCACTTT.